This record covers a single T cell receptor (beta chain). The sample comes from a study of blood T cell repertoires in COVID-19. At the level of the study: The samples span acute and convalescent COVID-19 from the United States, Italy and Spain. PBMCs, B-cell-depleted T cells, or T cells were the source of the cDNA or gDNA that made up the material.

From germline, CDR1 is SGHRS and CDR2 YFSETQ. CDR3 size: 14 residues. Losses at the gene ends were 0 bases for V and 10 bases for J; bases not matched to a gene: 6. Sequencing was performed with immunoSEQ multiplex PCR; in TCRdb, only in-frame clones are kept and a portion is missing. Of about 280,000 clones listed, roughly 80% are singletons. Before they entered the study, exposed participants had met a COVID-19 case within 2 weeks. V and J are TRBV5-1 and TRBJ1-4, with 7 bases identical to TRBD1. The origin of this receptor is a man aged 40-49 years who had been exposed to COVID-19. The sequencing sample was made of PBMCs or T cells enriched from blood (not recorded which). CDR3 nucleotides: TGCGCCAGCAGCTTGGCACAGGGGAACGGAAAACTGTTTTTT. It translates to CASSLAQGNGKLFF. The full variable domain, with the rest looked up from reference TRBV5-1 and TRBJ1-4, is KAGVTQTPRYLIKTRGQQVTLSCSPISGHRSVSWYQQTPGQGLQFLFEYFSETQRNKGNFPGRFSGRQFSNSRSEMNVSTLELGDSALYLCASSLAQGNGKLFFGSGTQLSVL.